The TCR beta chain under discussion was sequenced for a study of control samples from healthy donors and cancer patients. Profiling relied on immunoSEQ multiplex PCR, and the TCRdb table lists in-frame clones only, not all of them. The sample has about 110,000 clones, more than 75% seen once. This receptor was obtained from a woman aged 60-70 years with lung cancer. The sequenced material came from PBMCs.

CDR3 sequence: CASSEKGLRSYNEQFF. The CDR3 coding sequence is TGTGCCAGTAGTGAAAAGGGGCTTCGCTCCTACAATGAGCAGTTCTTC. The chain links TRBV19 to TRBJ2-1; tentatively, D is TRBD1 (5 bases). V lost 5 bases to trimming and J lost 0 bases, with 14 bases between them. The CDR3 is 16 amino acids. In germline, CDR1 is LNHDA, CDR2 SQIVND (reference sequence).